This T cell receptor (beta chain) derives from a study of T cells in narcolepsy listed by TCRdb under 2018. A note on the overall study: The study enrolled patients with narcolepsy type 1 or type 2 (NT1, NT2) together with healthy control donors. Autoreactive T cells targeting hypocretin neuron self-antigens (hypocretin, TRIB2) were sought in narcolepsy patients, and TCR Vbeta sequencing was used to track clonotypes in blood and CSF. Study-wide conclusions, independent of this receptor: In plots comparing CSF and blood CD4+ T cell clonotypes from the same patient, HCRT-specific and TRIB2-specific autoreactive clonotypes were highlighted. Numbers of sequenced blood memory CD4+ clonotypes were comparable, averaging roughly 37,000 in patients and roughly 35,000 in controls. Some blood memory CD4+ repertoires from patients and controls contained no sequences matching autoreactive T cell clones. Autoreactive clonotypes were reported to be detected serially in the blood of the same patients and of different patients, but not in the blood of healthy controls.

The library was made by the immunoSEQ multiplex PCR assay. TCRdb limited this immuneACCESS table to in-frame rearrangements with V and J called. A share of clones is missing; checked studies link under half to unresolved V genes, and the rest is unexplained. Counted in this sample were about 30,000 clones; roughly 82% of them appeared once. Of the sample, under 1.3% falls within the top ten clones. Memory CD4+ T cells were sorted ex vivo from peripheral blood of narcolepsy patients and healthy controls for TCR Vbeta sequencing. In the case of this clone: What this receptor recognizes is not known. No qualities accompany the bases; no much larger clone lies one base away.

V is pared back by 7 bases and J by 2 bases, with 17 bases lying between the germline termini. The germline V gene yields MNHNS for CDR1 and SASEGT for CDR2. The cysteine opens and the phenylalanine closes a CDR3 of 15 amino acids. Kept here is only the CDR3 DNA, which spans 45 bases and is read in frame from base 1. Sequencing was performed on CD45RA- memory CD4+ T cells from PBMCs. In light of the paper, this sample's cell subset or site label describes: memory T cells sorted ex vivo from peripheral blood. The receptor's source is a human donor with narcolepsy. The chain is assembled from TRBV6-1 and TRBJ2-5, with the identity of the D gene unclear. The nucleotide sequence reads TGTGCCAGCACCTCCTCTGGGTCCAGACAAGAGACCCAGTACTTC. It translates to CASTSSGSRQETQYF.